A single sample is the source of the 13 T cell receptor beta chains below, sequenced in a study of cytomegalovirus exposure and HLA in healthy donors (dated by TCRdb to 2015 to 2018). To prepare the library, the immunoSEQ multiplex PCR assay was applied. For the multiplex PCR, a mixture combining 60 forward primers for TCR Vbeta segments and 13 reverse primers for TCR Jbeta segments was used. The table was pulled from immuneACCESS by TCRdb, which kept in-frame rearrangements only. Such tables lose some clones; where checked, under half of the loss comes from unresolved V genes, and the rest has no known cause. The sample table shows fewer than 200,000 clones, and around three quarters are seen once. Approximately 2% of the sample is taken by the ten largest. Sequencing was carried out using PBMCs. The receptors originated from a man aged 35 to 55 in good health and CMV-seronegative.

This clone was detected once. The chain is built from TRBV7-2 and TRBJ2-5; 10 nucleotides match TRBD2. Germline lookup yields CDR1 SGHTA and CDR2 FQGNSA. The CDR3 totals 14 residues. Losses at the gene ends were 2 bases for V and 7 bases for J; bases not matched to a gene: 4. The CDR3, as DNA: TGTGCCAGCAGCTTAAGGAGCGGGGGGGGGACCCAGTACTTC. It specifies CASSLRSGGGTQYF.

The chain links TRBV5-1 to TRBJ2-1; D remains ambiguous. From germline, CDR1 is SGHRS and CDR2 YFSETQ. This CDR3 has 11 residues. V was trimmed by 2 bases and J by 7 bases, leaving 4 bases between them. The CDR3 region is CASSFYNEQFF. DNA of the CDR3: TGCGCCAGCAGCTTTTATAATGAGCAGTTCTTC.

V and J are TRBV7-6 and TRBJ1-5; unclear D gene. This CDR3 is built from 14 residues. Germline values: CDR1 SGHVS, CDR2 FNYEAQ. Trimming cost V 4 bases and J 7 bases, with 14 bases left between them. The CDR3 DNA is TGTGCCAGCAGCTACGGTGGCGCAGGACAGCCCCAGCATTTT. It codes for CASSYGGAGQPQHF.

The chain couples TRBV30 to TRBJ2-5; 7 bases are a match to TRBD2. The J call is uncertain, as TRBJ2-7 better fits the DNA end. The germline V gene has CDR1 GTSNPN and CDR2 SVGIG (reference sequence). The length of the CDR3 is 11 residues. In nucleotides, the CDR3 is TGTGCCTGGGGGGGGGTGTACGAGCAGTACTTC. It is translated as CAWGGVYEQYF.

The chain recombines TRBV14 with TRBJ2-3; 9 bases map to TRBD2. The V and J ends lost 0 bases and 4 bases, in that order; junction bases with no gene match: 11. Germline V CDR1 and CDR2: SGHDN, FVKESK. This CDR3 has 18 residues. CDR3 DNA sequence: TGTGCCAGCAGCCAAGACCTCGCTAGCGGGACTCCCCCAGATACGCAGTATTTT. It is translated as CASSQDLASGTPPDTQYF.

The chain uses TRBV27 and TRBJ2-7, with TRBD1 as a possible D gene (5 bases). Germline CDR1 MNHEY, CDR2 SMNVEV (reference sequence). Deletions cut 3 bases from V and 2 bases from J, with 8 bases between. The CDR3 covers 13 residues. CDR3 in amino acids: CASSFGAAYEQYF. CDR3 DNA: TGTGCCAGCAGTTTTGGGGCAGCCTACGAGCAGTACTTC.

The sample holds one count of this clone. The chain uses TRBV12-5 and TRBJ2-4; 10 bases match TRBD2. CDR3 length: 15 residues. The germline V gene encodes CDR1 LGHNT and CDR2 FRNRAP. V shed 6 bases, J shed 1 base, and the junction held 3 bases outside the gene matches. DNA of the CDR3: TGTGCTAGTGGCCCGACTAGCGGGGCCAAAAACATTCAGTACTTC. It encodes CASGPTSGAKNIQYF.

V and J are TRBV6-6 and TRBJ1-5; D is uncertain. Germline V CDR1 and CDR2: MNHNY, SVGAGI (reference sequence). The CDR3 consists of 13 residues. Trimming took off 0 bases at V and 5 bases at J, with 5 bases between the two ends. CDR3 protein: CASSYSADQPQHF. CDR3 coding DNA: TGTGCCAGCAGTTACTCTGCAGATCAGCCCCAGCATTTT.

On this clone: The junction departs from the called germline gene at one end, perhaps through a read error. This rearrangement joins TRBV28 to TRBJ2-6; D perhaps matches TRBD1 (6 bases). CDR3 size: 13 residues. Germline CDR1 reads MDHEN; CDR2 reads SYDVKM. The DNA for the CDR3 is TGTGCTACACAGGGCTCTGGGGCCAACGGCCTGACTTTC. Translation: CATQGSGANGLTF.

This clone was seen a few times. This chain connects TRBV7-9 to TRBJ1-1; TRBD1 is a possible D gene (5 bases). This CDR3 spans 15 amino acids. Per germline, CDR1 SEHNR and CDR2 FQNEAQ (reference sequence). V gave up 6 bases and J gave up 6 bases, with 20 bases separating them. CDR3 sequence: CASSLGSGPMSEAFF. The DNA of the CDR3 is TGTGCCAGCAGTTTGGGTTCAGGGCCCATGTCTGAAGCTTTCTTT.

This clone was detected only a few times. The rearrangement uses TRBV30 and TRBJ2-1; the match to TRBD2 covers 12 bases. CDR3 length equals 15 residues. V shed 4 bases, J shed 0 bases, and the junction held 1 base outside the gene matches. The germline V gene encodes CDR1 GTSNPN and CDR2 SVGIG (reference sequence). The CDR3 region is CAWKGLAGSYNEQFF. DNA of the CDR3: TGTGCCTGGAAGGGACTAGCGGGCTCCTACAATGAGCAGTTCTTC.

J is TRBJ1-6 and V is TRBV6-5, with 8 bases lining up with TRBD1. Germline V gives CDR1 MNHEY, CDR2 SVGAGI. J was trimmed by 17 bases and V by 3 bases; bases with no gene match: 12. The CDR3 loop spans 14 amino acids. The CDR3 sequence is CASSYDHGQGQIHF. Here the CDR3 DNA reads TGTGCCAGCAGTTATGACCACGGACAGGGCCAGATCCACTTT.

J is TRBJ1-1 and V is TRBV5-1; 7 bases agree with TRBD1. Germline-derived CDR1 and CDR2 are SGHRS and YFSETQ. Trimming at V came to 0 bases and at J to 5 bases, leaving 7 bases not matched to a gene. The CDR3 covers 15 residues. CDR3 DNA sequence: TGCGCCAGCAGCTTGGAGGGGGCGTTGAGAACTGAAGCTTTCTTT. As protein: CASSLEGALRTEAFF.